What follows is one T cell receptor (beta chain) and its context. The antigen is unknown. This sample stems from a study of T cell responses to AZD1222 COVID-19 vaccine. The study, taken as a whole, reports: Unmutated regions of variants are reportedly targeted by nearly half of spike-specific TCRs. Two AZD1222 administrations were followed by greater Spike-specific TCR breadth and depth.

Clones were sequenced by immunoSEQ multiplex PCR, and TCRdb holds only the in-frame ones, with some missing. Altogether some 150,000 clones are present, 80% to 95% being singletons, with the ten largest covering over 0.85%. In germline, CDR1 is SGHKS, CDR2 YYEKEE (reference sequence). Trimming cost V 1 base and J 5 bases; bases outside gene matches: 8. The CDR3 is made up of 16 amino acids. The rearrangement links TRBV5-5 to TRBJ2-1; 8 nucleotides align to TRBD2. The sequencing used peripheral blood, collected on day 0 of MenACWY control vaccination. The clonotype was recovered from an adult in good health. The CDR3 nucleotides are TGTGCCAGCAGCTTGCGGGGGGGGACACCGAACAATGAGCAGTTCTTC. Amino acid sequence: CASSLRGGTPNNEQFF.